This TCR beta chain was sequenced in a study of response to subunit inactivated influenza vaccine. Notes on the study in general: The study's authors posited that every seasonal influenza vaccination enlists few new T cells.

TCRdb passed the RT-PCR reads through MiXCR, listing each CDR3 protein once. Of hundreds of thousands of distinct CDR3 sequences listed, around 13% are singletons. Concerning this clonotype itself: Its antigen is unknown.

Germline CDR1 reads SGHAT; CDR2 reads FQDESV (reference sequence). CDR3 length equals 18 residues. V shed 2 bases and J 8 bases; nucleotides not matched to a gene: 12. This receptor was identified in a man in his fifties or sixties who received an inactivated influenza vaccine. The sample here was PBMCs from blood, taken around two weeks before vaccination. The gene calls are TRBV11-1 and TRBJ2-1, with 13 bases matching TRBD2. As DNA, the CDR3 is TGTGCCAGCAGCTTAACACTAGCGGGGGGGCCGGGTCAAGATGAGCAGTTCTTC. It translates to CASSLTLAGGPGQDEQFF.